Listed here is a single T cell receptor (beta chain). This sample was taken from a study of regulatory T cells in long-lasting Graves disease. Time point meaning: persistent/refractory GD, antithyroid drugs over 5 years with positive TRAb. With RNA extracted from PBMCs as input, the TCR library was made. Germline V gene lookup returns CDR1 WSHSY and CDR2 SAAADI. The CDR3 contains 13 residues. Deletions cut 6 bases from V and 0 bases from J, with 8 bases between. The authors built TCR beta libraries using iRepertoire HTBI primers and Arm-PCR of CDR3 regions. TCRdb processed the multiplex PCR reads anew with MiXCR; each CDR3 protein has one entry. The sample shows about 430,000 distinct CDR3 sequences, roughly a fifth of them seen only once.

This TCR derives from a female donor with Graves disease. The V call is TRBV10-2, the J call TRBJ2-5; TRBD2 might be the D (6 bases). The sample in question was peripheral blood mononuclear cells (PBMCs), obtained when the disease was refractory, from a patient treated with antithyroid drugs. The CDR3 DNA is TGCGCCAGCAGAGCGGGTAACCAAGAGACCCAGTACTTC. Translation gives CASRAGNQETQYF.